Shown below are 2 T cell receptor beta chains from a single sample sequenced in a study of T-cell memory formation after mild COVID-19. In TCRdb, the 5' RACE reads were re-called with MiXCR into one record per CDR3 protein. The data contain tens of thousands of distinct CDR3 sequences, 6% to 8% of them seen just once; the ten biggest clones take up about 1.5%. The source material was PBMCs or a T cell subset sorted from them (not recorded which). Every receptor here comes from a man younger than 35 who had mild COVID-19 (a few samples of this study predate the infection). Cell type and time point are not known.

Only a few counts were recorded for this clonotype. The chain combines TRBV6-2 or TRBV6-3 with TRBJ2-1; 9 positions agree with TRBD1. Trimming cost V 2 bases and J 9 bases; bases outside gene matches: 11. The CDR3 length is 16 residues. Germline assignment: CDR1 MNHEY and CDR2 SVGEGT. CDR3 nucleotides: TGTGCCAGCAGTTACCTTGGGACAGGGCTTACGAGTGAGCAGTTCTTC. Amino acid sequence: CASSYLGTGLTSEQFF.

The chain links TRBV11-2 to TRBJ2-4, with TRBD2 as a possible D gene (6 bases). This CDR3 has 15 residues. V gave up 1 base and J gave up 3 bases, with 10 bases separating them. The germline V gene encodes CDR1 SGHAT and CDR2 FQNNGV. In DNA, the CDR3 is TGTGCCAGCAGCTTAGTCGGGGGATACAAAAACATTCAGTACTTC. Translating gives CASSLVGGYKNIQYF.